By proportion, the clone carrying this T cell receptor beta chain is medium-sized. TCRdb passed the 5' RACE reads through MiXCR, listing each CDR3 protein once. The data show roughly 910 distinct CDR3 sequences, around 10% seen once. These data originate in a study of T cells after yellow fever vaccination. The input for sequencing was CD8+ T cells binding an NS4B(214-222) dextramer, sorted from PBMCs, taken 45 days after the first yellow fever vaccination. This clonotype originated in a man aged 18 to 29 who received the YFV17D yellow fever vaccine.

The CDR3 DNA reads TGCGCCAGCAGCCAAGGGTCGGACAGGGGGCAGGACGAGCAGTACTTC. Protein: CASSQGSDRGQDEQYF. The J gene is TRBJ2-7, the V gene TRBV4-3, with 11 bases matching TRBD1. The CDR3 spans 16 residues. V was pared by 1 base and J by 5 bases, with 7 bases of the junction left unmatched. Germline CDR1 LGHNA, CDR2 YSLEER.